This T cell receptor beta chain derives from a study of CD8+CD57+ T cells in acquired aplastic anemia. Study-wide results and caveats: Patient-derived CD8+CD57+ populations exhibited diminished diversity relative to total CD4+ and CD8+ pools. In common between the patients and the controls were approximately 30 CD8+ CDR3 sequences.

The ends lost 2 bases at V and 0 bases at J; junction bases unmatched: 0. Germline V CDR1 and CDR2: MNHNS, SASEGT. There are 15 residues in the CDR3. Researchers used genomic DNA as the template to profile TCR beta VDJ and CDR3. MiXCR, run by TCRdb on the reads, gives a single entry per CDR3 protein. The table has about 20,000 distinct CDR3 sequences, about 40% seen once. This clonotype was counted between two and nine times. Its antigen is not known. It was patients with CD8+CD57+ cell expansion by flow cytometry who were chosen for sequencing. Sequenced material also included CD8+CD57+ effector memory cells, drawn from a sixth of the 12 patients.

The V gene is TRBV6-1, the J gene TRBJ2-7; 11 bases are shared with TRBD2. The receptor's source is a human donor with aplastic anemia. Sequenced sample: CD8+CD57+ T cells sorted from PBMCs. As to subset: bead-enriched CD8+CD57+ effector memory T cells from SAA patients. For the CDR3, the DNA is TGTGCCAGCAGTGAACTAGCGGGAGGCTCCTACGAGCAGTACTTC. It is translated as CASSELAGGSYEQYF.